The 23 T cell receptor beta chains below come from one sample, sequenced in a study of T cell repertoires in aging, cancer and after chemotherapy. TCR beta rearrangements were amplified from peripheral blood genomic DNA. TRB rearrangements spanning V, D and J were amplified using mixed TRB-A/B primers. TCRdb reprocessed the multiplex PCR reads via MiXCR and lists one record per CDR3 protein. The table has some 15,000 distinct CDR3 sequences, approximately 46% seen once. Specimen: blood. These receptors all come from a human donor in good health.

This rearrangement joins TRBV6-5 to TRBJ2-7; 7 bases agree with TRBD2. V gave up 4 bases and J gave up 7 bases; unmatched junction bases: 7. CDR3 length: 13 amino acids. Germline-derived CDR1 and CDR2 are MNHEY and SVGAGI. DNA of the CDR3: TGTGCCAGCAGTTCTAGCGGCGGCTTTGAGCAGTACTTC. It translates to CASSSSGGFEQYF.

This clonotype is labeled medium-sized. The CDR3 spells CASSIAGPTADTQYF. DNA of the CDR3: TGTGCCAGTAGTATAGCGGGACCCACCGCAGATACGCAGTATTTT. The chain combines TRBV19 with TRBJ2-3; the D gene could be TRBD1 or TRBD2 (5 bases each). The CDR3 loop spans 15 amino acids. V lost 1 base and J 4 bases, leaving 12 bases between the germline ends. The V gene's germline CDR1 is LNHDA and CDR2 SQIVND (reference sequence).

This chain uses TRBV19 with TRBJ2-6, with a tentative D call TRBD1 (6 bases). The V end was cut by 0 bases, the J end by 4 bases, with 13 bases between. The CDR3 length is 17 residues. Germline-derived CDR1 and CDR2 are LNHDA and SQIVND (reference sequence). CDR3 protein: CASSIDPGARGANVLTF. CDR3 DNA: TGTGCCAGTAGTATAGATCCAGGGGCGCGGGGGGCCAACGTCCTGACTTTC. The whole variable domain, remainder taken from reference TRBV19 and TRBJ2-6, is DGGITQSPKYLFRKEGQNVTLSCEQNLNHDAMYWYRQDPGQGLRLIYYSQIVNDFQKGDIAEGYSVSREKKESFPLTVTSAQKNPTAFYLCASSIDPGARGANVLTFGAGSRLTVL.

V and J are TRBV6-1 and TRBJ2-4; possible D gene TRBD2, 6 bases. CDR1 is MNHNS and CDR2 is SASEGT in the germline V gene. Trimming stripped 4 bases from V and 1 base from J, with 14 bases between. The CDR3 has 16 residues. Here the CDR3 reads CASSVGDSGAKNIQYF. The CDR3 DNA reads as TGTGCCAGCAGTGTAGGAGACAGCGGGGCCAAAAACATTCAGTACTTC.

The V gene is TRBV6-1, the J gene TRBJ1-5; D is undetermined. In germline, CDR1 is MNHNS, CDR2 SASEGT. The CDR3 is 15 amino acids. V gave up 7 bases and J gave up 2 bases, with 15 bases separating them. The CDR3 nucleotides read TGTGCCAGCATCCCTTTCCCGGACGGCAATCAGCCCCAGCATTTT. Protein: CASIPFPDGNQPQHF.

This clonotype was recorded a few times. The rearrangement joins TRBV6-6 to TRBJ2-1, with 8 positions matching TRBD2. CDR1 MNHNY and CDR2 SVGAGI come from the germline V gene (reference sequence). The CDR3 extends over 17 amino acids. Trimming took 5 bases from V and 0 from J; bases not matched to a gene: 9. CDR3 DNA: TGTGCCAGCAGTCCCACGACTAGCGCGCTCTCCTACAATGAGCAGTTCTTC. Residues: CASSPTTSALSYNEQFF.

The chain links TRBV13 to TRBJ2-5; no clear D. Trimming took off 5 bases at V and 7 bases at J, with 17 bases between the two ends. CDR3 length equals 14 residues. The germline V gene encodes CDR1 PRHDT and CDR2 FYEKMQ (reference sequence). The CDR3 nucleotides read TGTGCCAGCAGCCCCGACAAGATTCACCCGACCCAGTACTTC. Amino acid sequence: CASSPDKIHPTQYF.

There are a few counts of this clonotype. The chain combines TRBV6-2 or TRBV6-3 with TRBJ2-7; 10 bases map to TRBD1. CDR1 MNHEY and CDR2 SVGEGT come from the germline V gene. The CDR3 totals 14 residues. Trimming at V came to 2 bases and at J to 3 bases, leaving 1 base not matched to a gene. The CDR3 reads CASSYRDRGYEQYF. The DNA of the CDR3 is TGTGCCAGCAGTTACCGGGACAGGGGCTACGAGCAGTACTTC.

The chain carries TRBV12-3 or TRBV12-4 and TRBJ2-1; D is unresolved. There are 11 residues in the CDR3. Trimming removed 1 base at V and 10 bases at J, with 5 bases between. The CDR3 here is CASSLGWEQFF. The CDR3 DNA reads TGTGCCAGCAGTTTAGGGTGGGAGCAGTTCTTC.

The chain carries TRBV15 and TRBJ2-3, with 8 bases identical to TRBD2. J was trimmed by 6 bases and V by 5 bases; bases with no gene match: 13. CDR1 is LNHNV and CDR2 is YYDKDF in the germline V gene (reference sequence). The CDR3 length is 16 residues. For the CDR3, the DNA is TGTGCCACCAGCGGCGGTAGCGGGGCCGGCGGGGATACGCAGTATTTT. This gives the protein CATSGGSGAGGDTQYF.

The V gene is TRBV15, the J gene TRBJ1-5, with 8 bases fitting TRBD1. Germline CDR1 LNHNV, CDR2 YYDKDF (reference sequence). CDR3 size: 15 residues. J was trimmed by 5 bases and V by 5 bases; bases with no gene match: 8. The CDR3 DNA follows: TGTGCCACCAGCTTCGACAGGGGTAAAGATCAGCCCCAGCATTTT. Translation: CATSFDRGKDQPQHF.

The rearrangement uses TRBV6-2 or TRBV6-3 and TRBJ2-3; no reliable D call. V lost 5 bases and J 6 bases, leaving 12 bases between the germline ends. Germline V gene data show CDR1 as MNHEY and CDR2 as SVGEGT. The CDR3 consists of 13 residues. CDR3: CASSPLARDTQYF. The DNA for the CDR3 is TGTGCCAGCAGTCCCCTTGCGAGGGATACGCAGTATTTT.

The J gene is TRBJ2-1, the V gene TRBV5-6, with D maybe TRBD2 (7 bases). Between the trimmed V and J ends, which lost 3 bases and 8 bases, there was a span of 21 bases. The CDR3 is 16 amino acids. CDR1 SGHDT and CDR2 YYEEEE come from the germline V gene. In DNA form, the CDR3 reads TGTGCCAGCAGCTCCGGGGGGCGGGGAGTTGTGGATGAGCAGTTCTTC. Translation: CASSSGGRGVVDEQFF.

The chain employs TRBV6-5 and TRBJ2-1; 11 bases map to TRBD2. CDR1 MNHEY and CDR2 SVGAGI come from the germline V gene. The CDR3 consists of 14 residues. V lost 6 bases to trimming and J lost 9 bases; unmatched junction nucleotides: 7. CDR3 protein: CASRLAGVESEQFF. DNA of the CDR3: TGTGCCAGCAGACTAGCGGGAGTTGAGAGTGAGCAGTTCTTC.

Turning to this clonotype: Mismatch with germline at one junction end may stem from a read error. V and J are TRBV19 and TRBJ2-6, with a tentative D call TRBD1 (5 bases). The CDR3 runs 22 residues. CDR1 is LNHDA, CDR2 SQIVND, per germline (reference sequence). CDR3 nucleotides: TGTGCCAGTAGTAAGGGGCCCCCGCAGACAGCCAAAAGACCCTCTGGTGCCAACGTCCTGACTTTC. Its protein is CASSKGPPQTAKRPSGANVLTF.

This clonotype has only a few counts. The V gene is TRBV29-1, the J gene TRBJ2-1; 11 bases line up with TRBD2. CDR3 length: 16 residues. Germline CDR1 SQVTM, CDR2 ANQGSEA. The ends lost 5 bases at V and 6 bases at J; junction bases unmatched: 12. The CDR3 region is CSVFGVAGGPSNEQFF. Here the CDR3 DNA reads TGCAGCGTTTTTGGGGTAGCGGGAGGGCCAAGCAATGAGCAGTTCTTC.

The rearrangement links TRBV30 to TRBJ2-2, with a weak D call TRBD1 (6 bases). CDR3 length: 15 amino acids. Trimming took 2 bases from V and 3 from J, leaving 13 bases between them. Germline V gene data show CDR1 as GTSNPN and CDR2 as SVGIG (reference sequence). The CDR3 protein is CAWSPDRSDTGELFF. The DNA of the CDR3 is TGTGCCTGGAGTCCTGACAGGTCGGACACCGGGGAGCTGTTTTTT.

This clonotype has a single count. The rearrangement links TRBV29-1 to TRBJ1-2; D ambiguous. This CDR3 region has 11 residues. V was cut by 6 bases and J by 2 bases, with 7 bases left in between. CDR1 and CDR2 (germline): SQVTM, ANQGSEA. For the CDR3, the DNA is TGCAGCGTGAATATAAACTATGGCTACACCTTC. Translated: CSVNINYGYTF. Drawing the rest from reference TRBV29-1 and TRBJ1-2, the complete variable domain is SAVISQKPSRDICQRGTSLTIQCQVDSQVTMMFWYRQQPGQSLTLIATANQGSEATYESGFVIDKFPISRPNLTFSTLTVSNMSPEDSSIYLCSVNINYGYTFGSGTRLTVV.

By share of the sample, this clonotype is medium-sized (0.01 to 0.1%). The V call is TRBV6-1, the J call TRBJ2-7, with 8 bases identical to TRBD1. The germline CDR1 and CDR2 sequences are MNHNS and SASEGT. The CDR3 runs 14 residues. V was clipped by 8 bases and J by 5 bases; unmatched bases: 11. CDR3 sequence: CASGETGEKDEQYF. The CDR3 nucleotides are TGTGCCAGCGGGGAGACAGGGGAGAAAGACGAGCAGTACTTC.

This clonotype was found a few times. In nucleotides, the CDR3 is TGTGCCAGCAGCGAACCGACTTTTTACAATGAGCAGTTCTTC. This sequence encodes CASSEPTFYNEQFF. This rearrangement joins TRBV6-2 or TRBV6-3 to TRBJ2-1, with D unresolved. Germline loops: CDR1 MNHEY, CDR2 SVGEGT. Trimming took off 6 bases at V and 4 bases at J, with 13 bases between the two ends. This CDR3 contains 14 residues.

This chain uses TRBV19 with TRBJ2-3; 9 positions match TRBD1. This CDR3 contains 14 residues. Germline V gives CDR1 LNHDA, CDR2 SQIVND (reference sequence). V lost 3 bases and J lost 4; bases outside the gene matches: 2. The CDR3 loop reads CASSIGQGSDTQYF. The CDR3 nucleotides are TGTGCCAGTAGTATCGGACAGGGGTCAGATACGCAGTATTTT.

This clonotype was recorded a few times. The V call is TRBV18, the J call TRBJ2-1, with a tentative D call TRBD2 (7 bases). Trimming shortened V by 0 bases and J by 4 bases, and 16 bases separated the two germline ends. The CDR3 spans 17 residues. The V gene's germline CDR1 is KGHSH and CDR2 LQKENI. In nucleotides, the CDR3 is TGTGCCAGCTCACCACCGGGAGGGGGAGGGCCGTACAATGAGCAGTTCTTC. Translating gives CASSPPGGGGPYNEQFF. Together with reference TRBV18 and TRBJ2-1, the CDR3 gives the full variable domain: NAGVMQNPRHLVRRRGQEARLRCSPMKGHSHVYWYRQLPEEGLKFMVYLQKENIIDESGMPKERFSAEFPKEGPSILRIQQVVRGDSAAYFCASSPPGGGGPYNEQFFGPGTRLTVL.

The chain uses TRBV6-1 and TRBJ1-2; 9 bases are shared with TRBD1. Losses at the gene ends were 1 base for V and 11 bases for J; bases not matched to a gene: 5. Per the germline V gene, CDR1 is MNHNS and CDR2 is SASEGT. This CDR3 contains 13 residues. The chain's CDR3 is CASSEVPGQGYTF. DNA for the CDR3: TGTGCCAGCAGTGAAGTACCGGGACAGGGATACACCTTC.